Following are 4 T cell receptor beta chains from one sample sequenced in a study of T cells in Graves' hyperthyroidism and ophthalmopathy (dated by TCRdb to the late 2010s). Libraries were constructed by multiplex PCR. For sequencing, an Illumina HiSeq 2000 was employed. TCR beta CDR3 regions were amplified from RNA transcripts. The first round of RT-PCR for the TCR CDR3 was performed with the HTBI primer set and the Qiagen OneStep RT-PCR kit. Starting from the raw public reads, TCRdb applied fastp trimming at Q25, assembled clones with MiXCR and retained in-frame beta chains. Rows merge per CDR3 protein into single entries with the most common DNA and genes. The sample table lists around 700,000 distinct CDR3 sequences, 35% of them with a count of one. Around 29% of the sample is in the top ten clones. The sequenced sample was blood. The receptors originated from a woman aged 40 to 50 with Graves' hyperthyroidism.

The rearrangement links TRBV24-1 to TRBJ2-1, with 8 bases matching TRBD1. Germline assignment: CDR1 KGHDR and CDR2 SFDVKD. The CDR3 covers 16 residues. V lost 3 bases, J lost 6 bases, and 9 bases stayed unmatched. The CDR3 sequence is CATSDLGQGLSNEQFF. The CDR3 nucleotides read TGTGCCACCAGTGATCTAGGACAGGGTCTGAGCAATGAGCAGTTCTTC.

A note on this clonotype: The junction departs from germline at one end; a sequencing error may be responsible. The gene calls are TRBV10-3 and TRBJ1-5; D gene uncertain. CDR3 length equals 13 residues. Germline-derived CDR1 and CDR2 are ENHRY and SYGVKD. The CDR3 DNA reads as TGTGCCAGCAGTTACCGCCATGGGCAGCCCCAGCGTTTT. This gives the protein CASSYRHGQPQRF.

In its sample, this clonotype was seen many times. J is TRBJ2-6 and V is TRBV7-3; D assignment may be TRBD1 or TRBD2 (5 bases each). CDR3 length: 18 amino acids. The V and J ends lost 1 base and 0 bases respectively, with 13 bases between them. The germline CDR1 and CDR2 sequences are SGHTA and FQGTGA. The CDR3 loop is CASSLSPGRHSGANVLTF. The CDR3 DNA reads as TGTGCCAGCAGCTTAAGTCCGGGACGGCACTCTGGGGCCAACGTCCTGACTTTC. Together with reference TRBV7-3 and TRBJ2-6, the CDR3 gives the full variable domain: GAGVSQTPSNKVTEKGKYVELRCDPISGHTALYWYRQSLGQGPEFLIYFQGTGAADDSGLPNDRFFAVRPEGSVSTLKIQRTERGDSAVYLCASSLSPGRHSGANVLTFGAGSRLTVL.

On this clonotype itself: The germline gene is not matched at one end of the junction; a read error may be the cause. The chain links TRBV7-6 to TRBJ1-3, with unresolved D. Germline values: CDR1 SGHVS, CDR2 FNYEAQ. This CDR3 comprises 13 residues. This CDR3 is CASSPMEGNTMYF. CDR3 DNA: TGTGCCAGCAGCCCCATGGAGGGAAACACCATGTATTTT. The variable domain in full, with the rest retrieved from reference TRBV7-6 and TRBJ1-3, is GAGVSQSPRYKVTKRGQDVALRCDPISGHVSLYWYRQALGQGPEFLTYFNYEAQQDKSGLPNDRFSAERPEGSISTLTIQRTEQRDSAMYRCASSPMEGNTMYFGEGSWLTVV.